This TCR beta chain was recorded in a study of cytomegalovirus exposure and HLA in healthy donors. At the level of the study: Among fewer than 500 genotyped donors, 65% to 90% fell in the Caucasian-associated ancestry cluster. Study results and limitations: Solely CMV serostatus was available to characterize immune exposure. A previous analysis found most TCR beta V segments productive roughly 87% or roughly 30% of the time. V segments that were indistinguishable, TRBV6-2 and TRBV6-3 among them, were omitted from analysis.

Details on this clone: What it binds is unknown.

The germline V and J ends were trimmed by 4 bases and 0 bases, with 15 bases remaining between them. This CDR3 spans 16 amino acids. The V gene's germline CDR1 is SNHLY and CDR2 FYNNEI. Use of 60 Vbeta and 13 Jbeta primers characterized the PCR. Profiled with immunoSEQ multiplex PCR; TCRdb holds only in-frame clones, not every one. The sample has approximately 130,000 clones; roughly four fifths are singletons. The sample consisted of PBMCs. The gene calls are TRBV2 and TRBJ1-1, with a tentative D call TRBD1 (6 bases). The origin of this receptor is a woman aged 40 to 50 in good health and CMV-seropositive. The CDR3 reads CASSGKLGHLNTEAFF. The CDR3 region has the DNA TGTGCCAGCAGTGGCAAGTTGGGACACCTGAACACTGAAGCTTTCTTT.